Presented here are 2 T cell receptor beta chains from one specimen sequenced in a study of blood T cell repertoires in COVID-19. TCRdb's table, derived via immunoSEQ multiplex PCR, lists solely in-frame clones and lacks some. The sample lists approximately 280,000 clones, 70% to 90% occurring once. Sequencing input: peripheral blood. The receptors were gathered from a woman in her sixties with acute or convalescent COVID-19.

The chain couples TRBV18 to TRBJ1-1; the match to TRBD1 covers 9 bases. CDR1 is KGHSH, CDR2 LQKENI, per germline. The CDR3 consists of 15 residues. J gave up 1 base and V 6 bases, and 6 bases lay outside the gene matches. The CDR3 DNA is TGTGCCAGCTCGTTCTCGGACAGGGGGAACACTGAAGCTTTCTTT. Its protein is CASSFSDRGNTEAFF.

This chain links TRBV27 with TRBJ1-5; D not resolved. This CDR3 spans 15 amino acids. The germline CDR1 and CDR2 sequences are MNHEY and SMNVEV (reference sequence). V dropped 3 bases and J dropped 3 bases, with 12 bases sitting between them. CDR3 DNA sequence: TGTGCCAGCAGTTTCAACCGGGGTTCCAATCAGCCCCAGCATTTT. Protein: CASSFNRGSNQPQHF.